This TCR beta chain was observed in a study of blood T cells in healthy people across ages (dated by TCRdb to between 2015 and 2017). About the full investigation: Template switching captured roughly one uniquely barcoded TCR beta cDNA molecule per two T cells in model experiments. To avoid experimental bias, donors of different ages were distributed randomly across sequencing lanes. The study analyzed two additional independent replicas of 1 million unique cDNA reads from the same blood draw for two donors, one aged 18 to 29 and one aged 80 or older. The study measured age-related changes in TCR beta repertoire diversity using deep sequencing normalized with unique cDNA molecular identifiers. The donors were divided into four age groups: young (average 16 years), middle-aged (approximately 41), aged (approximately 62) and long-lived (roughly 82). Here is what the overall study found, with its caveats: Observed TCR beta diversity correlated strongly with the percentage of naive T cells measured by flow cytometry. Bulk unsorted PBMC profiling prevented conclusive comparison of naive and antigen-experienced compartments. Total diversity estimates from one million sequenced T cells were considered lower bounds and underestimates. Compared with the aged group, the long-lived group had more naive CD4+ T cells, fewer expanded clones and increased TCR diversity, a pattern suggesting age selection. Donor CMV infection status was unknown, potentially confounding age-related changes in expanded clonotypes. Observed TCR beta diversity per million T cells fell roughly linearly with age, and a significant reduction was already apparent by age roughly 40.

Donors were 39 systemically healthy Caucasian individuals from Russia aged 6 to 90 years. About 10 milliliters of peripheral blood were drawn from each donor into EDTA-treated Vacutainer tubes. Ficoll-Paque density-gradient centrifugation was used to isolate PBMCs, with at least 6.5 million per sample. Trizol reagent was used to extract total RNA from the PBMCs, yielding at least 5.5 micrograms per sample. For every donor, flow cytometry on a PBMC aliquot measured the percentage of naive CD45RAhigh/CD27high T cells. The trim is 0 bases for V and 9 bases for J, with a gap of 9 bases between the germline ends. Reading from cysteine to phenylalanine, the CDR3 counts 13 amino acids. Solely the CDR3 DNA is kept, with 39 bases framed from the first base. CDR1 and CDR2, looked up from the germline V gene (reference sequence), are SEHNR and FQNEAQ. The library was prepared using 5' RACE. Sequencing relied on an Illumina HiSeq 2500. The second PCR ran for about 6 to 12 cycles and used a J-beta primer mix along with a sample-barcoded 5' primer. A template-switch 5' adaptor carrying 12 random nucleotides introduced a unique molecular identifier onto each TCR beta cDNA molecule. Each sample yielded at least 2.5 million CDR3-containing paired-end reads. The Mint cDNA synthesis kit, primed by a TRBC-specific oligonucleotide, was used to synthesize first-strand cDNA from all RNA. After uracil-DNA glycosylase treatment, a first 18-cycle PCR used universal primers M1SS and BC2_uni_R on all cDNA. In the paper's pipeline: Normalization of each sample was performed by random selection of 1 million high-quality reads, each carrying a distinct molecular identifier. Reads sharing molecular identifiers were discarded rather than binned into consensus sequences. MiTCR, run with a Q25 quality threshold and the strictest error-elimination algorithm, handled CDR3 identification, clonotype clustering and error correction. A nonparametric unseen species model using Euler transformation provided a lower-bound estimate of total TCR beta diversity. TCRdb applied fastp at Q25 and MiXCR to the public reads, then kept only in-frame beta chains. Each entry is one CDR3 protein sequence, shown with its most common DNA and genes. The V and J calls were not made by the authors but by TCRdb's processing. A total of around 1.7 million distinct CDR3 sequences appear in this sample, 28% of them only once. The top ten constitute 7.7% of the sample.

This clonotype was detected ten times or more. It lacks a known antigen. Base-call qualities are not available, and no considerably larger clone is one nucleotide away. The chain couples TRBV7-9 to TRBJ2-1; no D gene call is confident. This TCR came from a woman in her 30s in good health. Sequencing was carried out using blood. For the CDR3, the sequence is CASSLATSSEQFF. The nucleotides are TGTGCCAGCAGCTTAGCCACATCTAGTGAGCAGTTCTTC.